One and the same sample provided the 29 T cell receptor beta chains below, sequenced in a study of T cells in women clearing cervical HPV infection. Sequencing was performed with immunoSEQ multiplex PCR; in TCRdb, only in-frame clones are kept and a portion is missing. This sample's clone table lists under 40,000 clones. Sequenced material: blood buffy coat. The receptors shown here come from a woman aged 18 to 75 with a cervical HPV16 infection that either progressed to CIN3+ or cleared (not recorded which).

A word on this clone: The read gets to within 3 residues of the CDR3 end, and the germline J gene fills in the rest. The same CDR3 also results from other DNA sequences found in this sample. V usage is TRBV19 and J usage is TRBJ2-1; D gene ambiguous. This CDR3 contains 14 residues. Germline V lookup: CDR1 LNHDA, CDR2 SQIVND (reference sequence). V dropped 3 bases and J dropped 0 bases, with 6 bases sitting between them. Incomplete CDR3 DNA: TGTGCCAGTAGTATTGGTAGCTCCTACAATGAG. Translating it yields CASSIGSSYNE. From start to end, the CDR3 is CASSIGSSYNEQFF.

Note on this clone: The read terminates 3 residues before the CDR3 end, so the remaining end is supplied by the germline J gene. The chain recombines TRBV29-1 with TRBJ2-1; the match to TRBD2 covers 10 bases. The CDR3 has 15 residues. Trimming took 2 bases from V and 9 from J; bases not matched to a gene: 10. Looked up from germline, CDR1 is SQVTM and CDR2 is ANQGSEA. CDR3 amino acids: CSVEPKREGHSEQFF. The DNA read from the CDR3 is TGCAGCGTTGAACCGAAGCGGGAGGGCCATAGTGAG.

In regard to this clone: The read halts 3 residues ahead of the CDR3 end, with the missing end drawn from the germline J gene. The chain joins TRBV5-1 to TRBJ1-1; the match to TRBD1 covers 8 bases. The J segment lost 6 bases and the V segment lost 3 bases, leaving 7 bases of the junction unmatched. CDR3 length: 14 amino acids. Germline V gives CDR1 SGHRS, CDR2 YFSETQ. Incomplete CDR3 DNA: TGCGCCAGCAGCTCAACGTTGACAGGGGCTGAA. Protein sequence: CASSSTLTGAE. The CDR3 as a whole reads CASSSTLTGAEAFF. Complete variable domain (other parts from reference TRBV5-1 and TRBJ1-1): KAGVTQTPRYLIKTRGQQVTLSCSPISGHRSVSWYQQTPGQGLQFLFEYFSETQRNKGNFPGRFSGRQFSNSRSEMNVSTLELGDSALYLCASSSTLTGAEAFFGQGTRLTVV.

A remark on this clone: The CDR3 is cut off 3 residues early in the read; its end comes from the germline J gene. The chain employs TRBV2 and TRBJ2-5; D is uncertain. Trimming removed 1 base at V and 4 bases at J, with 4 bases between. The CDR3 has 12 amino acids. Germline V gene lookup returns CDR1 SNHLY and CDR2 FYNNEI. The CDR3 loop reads CASSEVVETQYF. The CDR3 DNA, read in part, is TGTGCCAGCAGTGAAGTCGTAGAGACC. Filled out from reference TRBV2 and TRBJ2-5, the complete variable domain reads EPEVTQTPSHQVTQMGQEVILRCVPISNHLYFYWYRQILGQKVEFLVSFYNNEISEKSEIFDDQFSVERPDGSNFTLKIRSTKLEDSAMYFCASSEVVETQYFGPGTRLLVL.

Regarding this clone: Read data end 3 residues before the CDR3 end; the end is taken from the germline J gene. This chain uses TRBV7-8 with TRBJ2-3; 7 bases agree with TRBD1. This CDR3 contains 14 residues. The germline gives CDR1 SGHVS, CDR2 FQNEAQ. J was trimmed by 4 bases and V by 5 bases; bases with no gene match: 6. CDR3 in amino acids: CASSAHRGPDTQYF. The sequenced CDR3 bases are TGTGCCAGCAGCGCCCACAGGGGTCCAGATACG. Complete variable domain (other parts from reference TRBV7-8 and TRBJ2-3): GAGVSQSPRYKVAKRGQDVALRCDPISGHVSLFWYQQALGQGPEFLTYFQNEAQLDKSGLPSDRFFAERPEGSVSTLKIQRTQQEDSAVYLCASSAHRGPDTQYFGPGTRLTVL.

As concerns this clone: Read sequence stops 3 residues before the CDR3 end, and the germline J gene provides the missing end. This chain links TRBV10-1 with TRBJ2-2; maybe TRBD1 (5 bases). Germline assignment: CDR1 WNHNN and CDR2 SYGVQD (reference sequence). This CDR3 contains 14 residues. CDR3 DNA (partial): TGCGCCAGCAGTGAAAGGGGATGGAATTCACCG. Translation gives CASSERGWNSP. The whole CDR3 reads CASSERGWNSPLFF.

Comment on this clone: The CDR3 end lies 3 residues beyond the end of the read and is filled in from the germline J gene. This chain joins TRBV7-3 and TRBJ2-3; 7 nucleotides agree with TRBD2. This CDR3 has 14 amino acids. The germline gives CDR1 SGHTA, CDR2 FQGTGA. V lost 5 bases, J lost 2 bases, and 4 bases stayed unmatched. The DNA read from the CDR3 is TGTGCCAGCAGCCAGGGACTAACCACAGATACG. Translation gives CASSQGLTTDT. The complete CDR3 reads CASSQGLTTDTQYF.

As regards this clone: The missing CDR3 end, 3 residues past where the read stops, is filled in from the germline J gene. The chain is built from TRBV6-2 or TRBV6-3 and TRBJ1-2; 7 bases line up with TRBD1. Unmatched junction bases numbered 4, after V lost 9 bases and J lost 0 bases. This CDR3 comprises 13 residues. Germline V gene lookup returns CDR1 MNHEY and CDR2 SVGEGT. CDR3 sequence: CASYRGSNYGYTF. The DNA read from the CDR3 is TGTGCCAGTTACAGGGGATCTAACTATGGC.

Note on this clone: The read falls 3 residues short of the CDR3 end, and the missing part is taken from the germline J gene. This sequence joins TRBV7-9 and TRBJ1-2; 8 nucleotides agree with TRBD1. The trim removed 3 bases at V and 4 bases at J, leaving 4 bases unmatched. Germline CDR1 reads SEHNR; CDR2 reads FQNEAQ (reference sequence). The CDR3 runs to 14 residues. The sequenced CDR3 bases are TGTGCCAGCAGCTTCACAGGGGGGGCCTATGGC. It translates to CASSFTGGAYG. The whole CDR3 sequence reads CASSFTGGAYGYTF.

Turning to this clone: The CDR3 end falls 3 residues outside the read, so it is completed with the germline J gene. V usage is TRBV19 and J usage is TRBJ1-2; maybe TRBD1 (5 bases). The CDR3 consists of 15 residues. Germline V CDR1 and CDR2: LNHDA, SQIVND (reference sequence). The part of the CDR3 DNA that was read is TGTGCCAGTAGTATAGATCCGGCGGGGGACGGTACC. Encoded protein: CASSIDPAGDGT. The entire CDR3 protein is CASSIDPAGDGTYTF.

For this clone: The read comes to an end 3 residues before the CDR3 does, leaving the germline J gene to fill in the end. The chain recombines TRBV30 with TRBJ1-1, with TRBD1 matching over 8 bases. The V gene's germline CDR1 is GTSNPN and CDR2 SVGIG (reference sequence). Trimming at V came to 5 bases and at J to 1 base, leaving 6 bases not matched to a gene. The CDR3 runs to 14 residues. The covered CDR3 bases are TGTGCCTGGTCGAAGGACAGGGAGAACACTGAA. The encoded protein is CAWSKDRENTE. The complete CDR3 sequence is CAWSKDRENTEAFF.

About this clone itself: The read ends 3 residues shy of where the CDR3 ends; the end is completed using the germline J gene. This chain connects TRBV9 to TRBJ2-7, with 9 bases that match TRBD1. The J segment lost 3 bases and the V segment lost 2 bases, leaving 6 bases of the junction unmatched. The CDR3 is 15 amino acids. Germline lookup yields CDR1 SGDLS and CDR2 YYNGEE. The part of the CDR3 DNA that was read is TGTGCCAGCAGCGTGGGACAGGGATCATTCTACGAG. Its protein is CASSVGQGSFYE. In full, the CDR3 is CASSVGQGSFYEQYF.

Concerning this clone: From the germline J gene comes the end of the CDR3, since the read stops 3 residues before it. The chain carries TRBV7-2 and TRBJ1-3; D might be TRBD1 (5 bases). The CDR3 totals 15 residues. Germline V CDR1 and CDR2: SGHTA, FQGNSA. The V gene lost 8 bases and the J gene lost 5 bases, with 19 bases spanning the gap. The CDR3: CASAPGPDRRNTIYF. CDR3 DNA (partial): TGTGCCAGCGCCCCCGGACCCGACAGAAGAAACACC. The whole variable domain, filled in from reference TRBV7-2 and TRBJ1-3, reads GAGVSQSPSNKVTEKGKDVELRCDPISGHTALYWYRQSLGQGLEFLIYFQGNSAPDKSGLPSDRFSAERTGGSVSTLTIQRTQQEDSAVYLCASAPGPDRRNTIYFGEGSWLTVV.

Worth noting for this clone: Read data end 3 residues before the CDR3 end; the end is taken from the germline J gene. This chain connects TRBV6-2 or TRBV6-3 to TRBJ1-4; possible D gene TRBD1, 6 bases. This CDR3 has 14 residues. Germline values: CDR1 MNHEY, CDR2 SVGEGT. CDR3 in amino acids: CASSYSRGNSPLFF. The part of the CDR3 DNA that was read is TGTGCCAGCAGTTACTCCAGGGGAAATTCACCA.

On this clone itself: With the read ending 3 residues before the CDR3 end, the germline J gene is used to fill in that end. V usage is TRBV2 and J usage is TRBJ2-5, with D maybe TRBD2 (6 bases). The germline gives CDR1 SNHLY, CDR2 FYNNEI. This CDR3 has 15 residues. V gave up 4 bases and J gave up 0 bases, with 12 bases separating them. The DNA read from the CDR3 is TGTGCCAGCAGTGGTGCGGGAATGGACCAAGAGACC. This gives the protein CASSGAGMDQET. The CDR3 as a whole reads CASSGAGMDQETQYF.

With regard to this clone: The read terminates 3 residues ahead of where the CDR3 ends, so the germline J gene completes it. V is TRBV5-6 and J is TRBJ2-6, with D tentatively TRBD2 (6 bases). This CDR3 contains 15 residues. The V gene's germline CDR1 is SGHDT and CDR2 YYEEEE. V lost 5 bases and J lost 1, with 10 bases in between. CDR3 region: CASSMSGSGANVLTF. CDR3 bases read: TGTGCCAGCAGTATGAGCGGGTCTGGGGCCAACGTC. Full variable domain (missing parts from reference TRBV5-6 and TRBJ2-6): DAGVTQSPTHLIKTRGQQVTLRCSPKSGHDTVSWYQQALGQGPQFIFQYYEEEERQRGNFPDRFSGHQFPNYSSELNVNALLLGDSALYLCASSMSGSGANVLTFGAGSRLTVL.

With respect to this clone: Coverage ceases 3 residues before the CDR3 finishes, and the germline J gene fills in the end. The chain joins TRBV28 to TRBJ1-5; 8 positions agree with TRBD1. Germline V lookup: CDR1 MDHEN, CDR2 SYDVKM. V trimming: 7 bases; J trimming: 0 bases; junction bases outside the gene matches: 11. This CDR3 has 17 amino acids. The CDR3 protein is CASTTRGQWYSNQPQHF. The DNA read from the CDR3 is TGTGCCAGCACCACCAGGGGGCAGTGGTATAGCAATCAGCCC. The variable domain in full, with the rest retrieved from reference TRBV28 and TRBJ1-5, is DVKVTQSSRYLVKRTGEKVFLECVQDMDHENMFWYRQDPGLGLRLIYFSYDVKMKEKGDIPEGYSVSREKKERFSLILESASTNQTSMYLCASTTRGQWYSNQPQHFGDGTRLSIL.

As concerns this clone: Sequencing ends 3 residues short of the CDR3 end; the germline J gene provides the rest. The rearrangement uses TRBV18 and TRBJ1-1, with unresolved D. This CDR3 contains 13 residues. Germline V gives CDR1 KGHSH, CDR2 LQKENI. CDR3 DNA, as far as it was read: TGTGCCAGCTCACCAGCTAGCGACTACGAG. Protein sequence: CASSPASDYE. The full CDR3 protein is CASSPASDYEAFF. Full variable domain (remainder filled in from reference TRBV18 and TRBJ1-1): NAGVMQNPRHLVRRRGQEARLRCSPMKGHSHVYWYRQLPEEGLKFMVYLQKENIIDESGMPKERFSAEFPKEGPSILRIQQVVRGDSAAYFCASSPASDYEAFFGQGTRLTVV.

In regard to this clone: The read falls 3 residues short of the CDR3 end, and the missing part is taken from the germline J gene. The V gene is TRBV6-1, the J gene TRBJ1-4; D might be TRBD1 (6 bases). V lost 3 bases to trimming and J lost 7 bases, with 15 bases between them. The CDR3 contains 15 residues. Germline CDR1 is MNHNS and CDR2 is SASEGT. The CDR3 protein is CASSDTGSWSEKLFF. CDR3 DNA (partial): TGTGCCAGCAGTGACACAGGGAGTTGGAGTGAAAAA.

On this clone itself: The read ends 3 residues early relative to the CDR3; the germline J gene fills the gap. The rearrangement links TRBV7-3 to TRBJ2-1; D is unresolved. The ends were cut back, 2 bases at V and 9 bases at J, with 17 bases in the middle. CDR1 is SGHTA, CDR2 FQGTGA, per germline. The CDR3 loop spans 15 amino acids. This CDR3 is CASSLSLSPQSEQFF. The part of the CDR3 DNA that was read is TGTGCCAGCAGCTTATCGCTCTCCCCCCAGAGTGAG.

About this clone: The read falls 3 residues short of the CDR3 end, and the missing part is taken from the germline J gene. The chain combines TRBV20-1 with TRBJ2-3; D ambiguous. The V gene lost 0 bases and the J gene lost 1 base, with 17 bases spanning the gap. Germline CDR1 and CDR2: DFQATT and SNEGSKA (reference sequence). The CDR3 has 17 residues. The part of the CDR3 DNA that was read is TGCAGTGCTAGAGATTCCGCAGTTAAGAGTGGCACAGATACG. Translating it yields CSARDSAVKSGTDT. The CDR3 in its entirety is CSARDSAVKSGTDTQYF.

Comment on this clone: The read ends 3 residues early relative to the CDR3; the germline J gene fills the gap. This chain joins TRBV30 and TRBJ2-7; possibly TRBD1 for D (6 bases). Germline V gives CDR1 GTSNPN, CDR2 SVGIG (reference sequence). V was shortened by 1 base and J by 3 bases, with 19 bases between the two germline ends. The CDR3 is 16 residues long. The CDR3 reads CAWSALDSFWSYEQYF. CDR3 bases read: TGTGCCTGGAGTGCGCTGGACAGTTTTTGGAGCTACGAG.

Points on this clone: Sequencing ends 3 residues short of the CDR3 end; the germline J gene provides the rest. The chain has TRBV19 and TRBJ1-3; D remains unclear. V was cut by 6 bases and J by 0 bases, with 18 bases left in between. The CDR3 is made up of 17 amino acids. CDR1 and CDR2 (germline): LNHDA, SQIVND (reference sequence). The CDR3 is CASSPSGVSSSGNTIYF. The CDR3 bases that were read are TGTGCCAGTAGCCCCAGCGGGGTCTCTTCCTCTGGAAACACC.

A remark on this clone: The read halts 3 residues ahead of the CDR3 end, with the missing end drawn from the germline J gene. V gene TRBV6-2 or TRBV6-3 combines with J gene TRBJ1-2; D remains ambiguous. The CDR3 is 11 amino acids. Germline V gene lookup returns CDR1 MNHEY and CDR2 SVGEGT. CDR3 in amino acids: CASRSSYDYTF. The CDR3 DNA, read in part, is TGTGCCAGCAGGAGCTCCTACGAC.

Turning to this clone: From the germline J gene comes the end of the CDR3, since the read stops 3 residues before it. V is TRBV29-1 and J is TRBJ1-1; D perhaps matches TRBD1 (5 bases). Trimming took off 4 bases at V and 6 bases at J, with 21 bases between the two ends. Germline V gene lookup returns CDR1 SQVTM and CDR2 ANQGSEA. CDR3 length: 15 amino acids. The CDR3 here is CSVGRKTIGGAEAFF. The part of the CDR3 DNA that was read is TGCAGCGTTGGCAGAAAAACCATCGGGGGGGCTGAA.

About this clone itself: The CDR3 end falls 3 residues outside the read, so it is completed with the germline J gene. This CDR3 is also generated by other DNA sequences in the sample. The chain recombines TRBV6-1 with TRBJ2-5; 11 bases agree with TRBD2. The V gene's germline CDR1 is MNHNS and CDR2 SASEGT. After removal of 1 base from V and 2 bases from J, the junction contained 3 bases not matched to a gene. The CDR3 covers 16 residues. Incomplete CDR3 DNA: TGTGCCAGCAGTGAAGGGCTAGCGGGGGGACAAGAGACC. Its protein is CASSEGLAGGQET. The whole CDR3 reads CASSEGLAGGQETQYF.

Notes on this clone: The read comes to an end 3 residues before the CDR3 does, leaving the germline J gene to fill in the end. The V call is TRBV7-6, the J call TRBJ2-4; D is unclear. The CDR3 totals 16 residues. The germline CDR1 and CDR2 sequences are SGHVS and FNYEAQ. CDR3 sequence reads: CASSFGPEQNQETQYF. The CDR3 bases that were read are TGTGCCAGCAGCTTTGGTCCAGAACAGAACCAAGAGACT.

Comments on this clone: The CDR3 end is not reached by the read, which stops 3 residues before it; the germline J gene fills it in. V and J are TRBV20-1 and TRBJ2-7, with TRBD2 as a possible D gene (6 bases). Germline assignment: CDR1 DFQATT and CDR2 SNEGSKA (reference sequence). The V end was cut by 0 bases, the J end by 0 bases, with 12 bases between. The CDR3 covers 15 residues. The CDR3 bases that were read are TGCAGTGCTAGAGATCACCGGGACTTCTCCTACGAG. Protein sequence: CSARDHRDFSYE. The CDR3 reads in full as CSARDHRDFSYEQYF.

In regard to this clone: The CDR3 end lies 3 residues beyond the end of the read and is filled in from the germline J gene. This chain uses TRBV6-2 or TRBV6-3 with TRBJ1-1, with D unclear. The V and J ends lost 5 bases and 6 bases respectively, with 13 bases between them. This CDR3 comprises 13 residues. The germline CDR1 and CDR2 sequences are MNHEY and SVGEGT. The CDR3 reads CASSLRESAEAFF. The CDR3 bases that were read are TGTGCCAGCAGTCTACGCGAAAGCGCTGAA.